This T cell receptor (beta chain) is drawn from a study of shared clonotypes between healthy human individuals. As for the study in general: Each donor's CD4 naive and CD4 memory cells filled three plates apiece, CD8 naive two, and CD8 memory one. Study outcomes and limitations: Relative to memory subsets, naive subsets generally showed larger estimated richness. Generation probabilities were higher for clonotypes shared across all four sorted-subset donors than for unshared ones.

TCRdb keeps only in-frame clones here, not all; method: immunoSEQ multiplex PCR. The sample contains roughly 760,000 clones, under 80% of which appear only once. The germline V gene encodes CDR1 MGHDK and CDR2 SYGVNS. The V end was cut by 4 bases, the J end by 1 base, with 8 bases between. The length of the CDR3 is 13 residues. Donation came from healthy HIV-negative adults that had no recent acute infections or vaccinations. In the case of this clone: What it recognizes is unknown.

The sequenced sample consisted of memory CD4+ T cells sorted from blood. Documented subset: CD45RA-negative fraction. The gene calls are TRBV25-1 and TRBJ2-7; the D is unclear. The receptor was isolated from a woman aged 25-40 years in good health. DNA of the CDR3: TGTGCCAGCAGTGTAACAGCTTCCTACGAGCAGTACTTC. As protein: CASSVTASYEQYF.